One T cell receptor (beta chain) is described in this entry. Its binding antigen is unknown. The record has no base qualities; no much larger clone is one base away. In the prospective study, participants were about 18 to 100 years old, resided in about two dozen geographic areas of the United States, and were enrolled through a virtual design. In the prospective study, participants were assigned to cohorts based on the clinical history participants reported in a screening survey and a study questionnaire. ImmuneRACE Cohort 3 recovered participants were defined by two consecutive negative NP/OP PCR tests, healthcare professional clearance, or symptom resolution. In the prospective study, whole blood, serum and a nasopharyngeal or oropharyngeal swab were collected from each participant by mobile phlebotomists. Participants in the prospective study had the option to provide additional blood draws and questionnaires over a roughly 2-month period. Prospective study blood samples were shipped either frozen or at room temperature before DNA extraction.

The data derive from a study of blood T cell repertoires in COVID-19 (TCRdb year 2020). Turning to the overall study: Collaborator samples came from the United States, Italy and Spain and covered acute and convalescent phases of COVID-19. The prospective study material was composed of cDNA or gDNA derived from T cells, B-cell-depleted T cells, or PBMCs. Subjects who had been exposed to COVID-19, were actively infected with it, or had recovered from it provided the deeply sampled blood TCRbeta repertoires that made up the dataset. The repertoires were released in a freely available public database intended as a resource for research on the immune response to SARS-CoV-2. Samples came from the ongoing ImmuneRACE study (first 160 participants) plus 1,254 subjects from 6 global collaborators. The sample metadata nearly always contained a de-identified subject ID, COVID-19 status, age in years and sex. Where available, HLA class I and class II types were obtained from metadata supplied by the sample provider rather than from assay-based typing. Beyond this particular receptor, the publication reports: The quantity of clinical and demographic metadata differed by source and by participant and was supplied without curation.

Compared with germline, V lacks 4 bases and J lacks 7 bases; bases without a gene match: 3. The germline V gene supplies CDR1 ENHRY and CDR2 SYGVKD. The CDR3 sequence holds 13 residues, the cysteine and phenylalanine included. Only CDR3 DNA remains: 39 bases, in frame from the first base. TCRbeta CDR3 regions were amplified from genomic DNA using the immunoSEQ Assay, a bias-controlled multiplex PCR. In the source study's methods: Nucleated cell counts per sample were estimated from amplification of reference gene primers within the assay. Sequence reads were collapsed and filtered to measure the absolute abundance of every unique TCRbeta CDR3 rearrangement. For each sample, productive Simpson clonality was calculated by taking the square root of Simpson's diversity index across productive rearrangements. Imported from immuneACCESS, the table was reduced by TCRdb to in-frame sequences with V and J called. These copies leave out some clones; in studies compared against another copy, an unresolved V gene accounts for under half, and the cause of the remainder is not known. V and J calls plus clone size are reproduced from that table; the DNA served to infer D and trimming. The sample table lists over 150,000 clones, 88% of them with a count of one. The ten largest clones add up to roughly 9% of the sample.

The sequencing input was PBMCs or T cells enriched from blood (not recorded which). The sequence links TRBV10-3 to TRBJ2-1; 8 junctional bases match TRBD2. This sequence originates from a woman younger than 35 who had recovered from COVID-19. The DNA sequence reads TGTGCCATCAGTGCGCGGGAGGATAATGAGCAGTTCTTC. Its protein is CAISAREDNEQFF.